A single sample is the source of the 18 T cell receptor beta chains below, sequenced in a study of T cells in Graves' hyperthyroidism and ophthalmopathy. Authors of the study amplified TCR beta CDR3 regions from RNA transcripts. A first-round RT-PCR of the TCR CDR3 used the HTBI primer set. TCRdb redid the calling of the multiplex PCR reads with MiXCR, one entry per CDR3 protein. The data show around 600,000 distinct CDR3 sequences, roughly 14% seen once. The sequenced sample consisted of blood. These receptors all stem from a woman aged 45-65 years with Graves' ophthalmopathy.

This clonotype was counted only a few times. A junction end diverges from the germline sequence, so it may reflect a read error. V usage is TRBV29-1 and J usage is TRBJ2-2, with D possibly being TRBD2 (6 bases). This CDR3 comprises 14 residues. The germline gives CDR1 SQVTM, CDR2 ANQGSEA. This chain's CDR3 is CSVEFIQETGGLFF. CDR3 nucleotides: TGCAGCGTTGAATTCATTCAGGAAACCGGGGGGCTGTTTTTT.

This clonotype was observed many times. V gene TRBV28 combines with J gene TRBJ2-7, with TRBD2 identical over 16 bases. Germline V gene lookup returns CDR1 MDHEN and CDR2 SYDVKM. CDR3 size: 19 residues. The trim removed 2 bases at V and 0 bases at J, leaving 7 bases unmatched. As DNA, the CDR3 is TGTGCCAGCAGTTTAACTCTGGGACTAGCGGGAGGGCCCTCCTACGAGCAGTACTTC. Its translation: CASSLTLGLAGGPSYEQYF.

The CDR3 region is CASSQTGNDIQYF. The CDR3, as DNA: TGTGCCAGTAGTCAGACAGGGAATGACATTCAGTACTTC. The rearrangement uses TRBV19 and TRBJ2-4; 7 positions agree with TRBD1. V shed 5 bases and J 8 bases; nucleotides not matched to a gene: 6. Germline CDR1 is LNHDA and CDR2 is SQIVND (reference sequence). This CDR3 spans 13 amino acids.

This clonotype was counted only a few times. V and J are TRBV27 and TRBJ2-2; D gene uncertain. Germline-derived CDR1 and CDR2 are MNHEY and SMNVEV (reference sequence). The CDR3 totals 15 residues. Trimming removed 3 bases from V and 2 bases from J, with 10 bases in between. The CDR3 DNA sequence: TGTGCCAGCAGTTTCTCAAATCCAAACACCGGGGAGCTGTTTTTT. Protein product: CASSFSNPNTGELFF.

The genes are TRBV6-2 or TRBV6-3 and TRBJ1-1, with D possibly being TRBD1 (6 bases). Germline CDR1 is MNHEY and CDR2 is SVGEGT. The germline V and J ends were trimmed by 5 bases and 2 bases, with 15 bases remaining between them. The CDR3 extends over 15 amino acids. CDR3 nucleotides: TGTGCCAGCAGTCGGGACATCCCACGCAACACTGAAGCTTTCTTT. Translating gives CASSRDIPRNTEAFF.

This clonotype occurred many times. This chain joins TRBV20-1 and TRBJ2-7, with TRBD2 as a possible D gene (6 bases). This CDR3 region has 14 residues. The germline V gene has CDR1 DFQATT and CDR2 SNEGSKA (reference sequence). Trimming removed 0 bases at V and 2 bases at J, with 11 bases between. The CDR3 reads CSARDPGGTYEQYF. Here the CDR3 DNA reads TGCAGTGCTAGAGATCCCGGGGGTACCTACGAGCAGTACTTC.

This clonotype turned up a few times. This may be a read error: a much more frequent sequence differs by one nucleotide. This chain uses TRBV25-1 with TRBJ2-3, with D unclear. The CDR3 is 12 residues long. Trimming removed 1 base from V and 2 bases from J, with 1 base in between. CDR1 is MGHDK and CDR2 is SYGVNS in the germline V gene. CDR3 bases: TGTGCCAGCAGTGAATTCACAGATACGCAGTATTTT. Translation gives CASSEFTDTQYF. Full variable domain (outside the CDR3, taken from reference TRBV25-1 and TRBJ2-3): EADIYQTPRYLVIGTGKKITLECSQTMGHDKMYWYQQDPGMELHLIHYSYGVNSTEKGDLSSESTVSRIRTEHFPLTLESARPSHTSQYLCASSEFTDTQYFGPGTRLTVL.

This clonotype was counted many times. The rearrangement links TRBV28 to TRBJ1-6, with D unresolved. The V and J ends lost 3 bases and 9 bases respectively, with 15 bases between them. This CDR3 contains 15 residues. Germline V gives CDR1 MDHEN, CDR2 SYDVKM. CDR3 DNA: TGTGCCAGCAGTTTTAGGTCCGGGAGTGGTTCACCCCTCCACTTT. It is translated as CASSFRSGSGSPLHF.

This chain joins TRBV18 and TRBJ2-2, with TRBD2 identical over 10 bases. CDR3 length: 18 residues. Germline CDR1 reads KGHSH; CDR2 reads LQKENI. Unmatched junction bases numbered 5, after V lost 1 base and J lost 0 bases. Here the CDR3 DNA reads TGTGCCAGCTCACCACTGGGGACTAGCGTCGCGAACACCGGGGAGCTGTTTTTT. Protein product: CASSPLGTSVANTGELFF.

This clonotype was counted many times. The chain recombines TRBV24-1 with TRBJ2-7; maybe TRBD2 (6 bases). Germline V gives CDR1 KGHDR, CDR2 SFDVKD. Trimming stripped 6 bases from V and 2 bases from J, with 10 bases between. The CDR3 has 13 amino acids. For the CDR3, the DNA is TGTGCCACCAGTTCATCGGGGGCCTACGAGCAGTACTTC. Encoded protein: CATSSSGAYEQYF.

The chain uses TRBV20-1 and TRBJ1-5; D is perhaps TRBD1 (5 bases). The CDR3 runs 13 residues. The germline V gene has CDR1 DFQATT and CDR2 SNEGSKA (reference sequence). Trimming stripped 3 bases from V and 5 bases from J, with 11 bases between. The CDR3 is CSASRDAYQPQHF. CDR3 bases: TGCAGTGCTAGCCGGGACGCCTATCAGCCCCAGCATTTT.

V is TRBV4-3 and J is TRBJ2-1; D unresolved. The V end was cut by 4 bases, the J end by 5 bases, with 15 bases between. CDR1 is LGHNA and CDR2 is YSLEER in the germline V gene. The CDR3 covers 15 residues. The CDR3 protein is CASSRDVGLNNEQFF. The CDR3 DNA is TGCGCCAGCAGCCGGGATGTCGGGTTGAACAATGAGCAGTTCTTC.

This clonotype was observed a few times. The V call is TRBV10-2, the J call TRBJ1-2; 9 bases match TRBD1. CDR1 is WSHSY, CDR2 SAAADI, per germline. The junction had 10 bases not matched to a gene; V was cut back by 5 bases and J by 3 bases. The CDR3 totals 16 residues. CDR3 DNA sequence: TGCGCCAGCAGTTCCCACGGGACAGGGACTCACTATGGCTACACCTTC. Translating it yields CASSSHGTGTHYGYTF.

This chain links TRBV12-5 with TRBJ2-5, with D tentatively TRBD1 (6 bases). Germline assignment: CDR1 LGHNT and CDR2 FRNRAP. CDR3 length: 13 amino acids. Trimming pared 10 bases from V and 5 bases from J, leaving 17 bases between. CDR3: CANHWSGAETQYF. The CDR3 nucleotides are TGTGCTAATCATTGGTCAGGGGCGGAGACCCAGTACTTC.

In its sample, this clonotype was seen many times. The chain uses TRBV28 and TRBJ2-1; 9 bases match TRBD2. The CDR3 runs 15 residues. Germline-derived CDR1 and CDR2 are MDHEN and SYDVKM. The V segment lost 5 bases and the J segment 8 bases; nucleotides outside the gene matches: 10. CDR3 region: CASSRGLARAHEQFF. The CDR3 nucleotides are TGTGCCAGCAGTAGAGGACTAGCGCGAGCTCATGAGCAGTTCTTC.

This clonotype has at least ten counts. V usage is TRBV29-1 and J usage is TRBJ2-7, with TRBD2 identical over 7 bases. V dropped 0 bases and J dropped 0; count of bases not matched to a gene: 8. CDR3 size: 16 residues. CDR1 is SQVTM, CDR2 ANQGSEA, per germline. The CDR3 spells CSVEDRGGGSSYEQYF. CDR3 nucleotide sequence: TGCAGCGTTGAAGATCGGGGTGGCGGGAGCTCCTACGAGCAGTACTTC.

This sequence joins TRBV27 and TRBJ2-1, with TRBD2 matching over 8 bases. J lost 6 bases, V lost 3 bases, and 7 bases had no gene match. Germline CDR1 and CDR2: MNHEY and SMNVEV (reference sequence). This CDR3 has 15 residues. CDR3 nucleotide sequence: TGTGCCAGCAGTTTGCTCGGGACTAGATGCAATGAGCAGTTCTTC. As protein: CASSLLGTRCNEQFF.

This clonotype was observed at least ten times. The chain recombines TRBV7-9 with TRBJ2-3, with 8 bases identical to TRBD1. The CDR3 has 14 residues. Trimming took 2 bases from V and 8 from J; bases not matched to a gene: 6. From germline, CDR1 is SEHNR and CDR2 FQNEAQ (reference sequence). The chain's CDR3 is CASSLLSDRATQYF. The CDR3 DNA reads TGTGCCAGCAGCTTATTGTCGGACAGGGCTACGCAGTATTTT.